This T cell receptor (beta chain) was captured by sequencing in a study of regulatory T cells in long-lasting Graves disease. Building the TCR beta libraries relied on iRepertoire HTBI primers, and CDR3 regions underwent Arm-PCR. MiXCR, applied by TCRdb to the multiplex PCR reads, yields one record per CDR3 protein. The sample has 440,000 or so distinct CDR3 sequences, 15% seen once. At least ten counts were recorded for this clonotype. The time point is: newly diagnosed GD, antithyroid drugs for less than 3 months. The TCR library was made from RNA that had been extracted from PBMCs in TRIzol. Separately, the same data were catalogued under a study of T cells in Graves' hyperthyroidism and ophthalmopathy.

The material was peripheral blood mononuclear cells (PBMCs), obtained at new diagnosis, from a patient treated with antithyroid drugs. The sequence was obtained from a woman in her thirties with Graves disease.

CDR3: CASGYRTGIGQETQYF. The CDR3 DNA follows: TGTGCTAGTGGTTATAGGACAGGGATTGGCCAAGAGACCCAGTACTTC. The chain is built from TRBV12-5 and TRBJ2-5, with 8 bases identical to TRBD1. The length of the CDR3 is 16 residues. V lost 4 bases to trimming and J lost 1 base; unmatched junction nucleotides: 8. Per the germline V gene, CDR1 is LGHNT and CDR2 is FRNRAP.